This T cell receptor beta chain was found in a study of CD8+CD57+ T cells in acquired aplastic anemia. Study information: Around 3.5 ug was the average amount of DNA from sorted CD4+ and CD8+ cells.

Template material for TCR beta VDJ and CDR3 profiling consisted of genomic DNA. TCRdb called the reads again in MiXCR, with one record for every CDR3 protein. The table shows around 430,000 distinct CDR3 sequences, with around 32% occurring only once. Study observations and caveats: It was found that fewer than 35 CD8+ CDR3 sequences were shared between patients and controls.

The CDR3 spans 12 residues. The trim removed 7 bases at V and 4 bases at J, leaving 3 bases unmatched. CDR1 is SGHTA and CDR2 is FQGNSA in the germline V gene. Sequencing involved patients with CD8+CD57+ cell expansion previously shown by flow cytometry. Severe acquired aplastic anemia was diagnosed in all patients. The study sampled blood from patients who had received no therapy. This clonotype was picked up many times. Its antigen is currently unknown. V usage is TRBV7-2 and J usage is TRBJ1-2, with 7 bases aligning to TRBD1. Sequencing input: sorted CD4+, CD8+, or CD8+CD57+ T cells (not recorded which) from PBMCs. This TCR came from a human donor with aplastic anemia. The CDR3 region is CASTGQPYGYTF. CDR3 coding DNA: TGTGCCAGCACGGGACAGCCCTATGGCTACACCTTC.